Below, 13 T cell receptor beta chains from the same sample are listed, as sequenced in a study of blood T cell repertoires in COVID-19. Clones were read by immunoSEQ multiplex PCR, and TCRdb kept only the in-frame ones, dropping some. Among some 250,000 clones listed, 65% to 90% were seen once. The sample taken for sequencing was PBMCs or T cells enriched from blood (not recorded which). The receptors were gathered from a man aged 18 to 30 who had recovered from COVID-19.

The chain joins TRBV15 to TRBJ1-2; the D is unclear. V shed 5 bases and J shed 5 bases, with 12 bases lying between them. The germline gives CDR1 LNHNV, CDR2 YYDKDF (reference sequence). This CDR3 contains 13 residues. The CDR3 here is CATSRNGEYGYTF. Written as DNA, the CDR3 is TGTGCCACCAGCCGAAACGGGGAATATGGCTACACCTTC.

This sequence joins TRBV20-1 and TRBJ2-7; 7 nucleotides align to TRBD2. Germline V CDR1 and CDR2: DFQATT, SNEGSKA (reference sequence). CDR3 size: 15 residues. V shed 3 bases and J 0 bases; nucleotides not matched to a gene: 8. CDR3 sequence reads: CSASPSSGSSYEQYF. The CDR3, as DNA: TGCAGTGCTAGTCCGTCTAGCGGTAGCTCCTACGAGCAGTACTTC.

The count of this clone is one. CDR3 amino acids: CASSFGGGQGRNIQYF. In nucleotides, the CDR3 is TGCGCCAGCAGCTTCGGAGGTGGACAGGGAAGGAACATTCAGTACTTC. This sequence joins TRBV5-1 and TRBJ2-4, with 8 bases lining up with TRBD1. Trimming removed 2 bases from V and 7 bases from J; junction bases left unmatched: 11. In germline, CDR1 is SGHRS, CDR2 YFSETQ. This CDR3 is 16 amino acids long.

The chain couples TRBV7-8 to TRBJ1-5; 10 nucleotides match TRBD1. Germline CDR1 and CDR2: SGHVS and FQNEAQ. There are 16 residues in the CDR3. The V segment lost 4 bases and the J segment 0 bases; nucleotides outside the gene matches: 3. CDR3 sequence reads: CASSSDRGISNQPQHF. As DNA, the CDR3 is TGTGCCAGCAGCTCGGACAGGGGGATTAGCAATCAGCCCCAGCATTTT.

This chain joins TRBV6-5 and TRBJ2-7; D remains ambiguous. Trimming took 3 bases from V and 3 from J, leaving 15 bases between them. CDR1 is MNHEY, CDR2 SVGAGI, per germline. The CDR3 has 15 residues. The CDR3 nucleotides are TGTGCCAGCAGTTATGGCCAGGCCCGGCACTACGAGCAGTACTTC. The encoded protein is CASSYGQARHYEQYF.

The rearrangement links TRBV21-1 to TRBJ1-1. TRBV21-1 is a pseudogene locus. This CDR3 spans 13 amino acids. In DNA, the CDR3 is TGTGCCAGCAGCAAAGTACGGGGTGCTGAAGCTTTCTTT. This translates into CASSKVRGAEAFF.

This rearrangement joins TRBV11-1 to TRBJ2-1; no reliable D call. The CDR3 covers 14 residues. Trimming shortened V by 8 bases and J by 0 bases, and 11 bases separated the two germline ends. CDR1 is SGHAT and CDR2 is FQDESV in the germline V gene (reference sequence). CDR3: CASGDESSYNEQFF. The CDR3 DNA reads TGTGCCAGCGGAGATGAGAGCTCCTACAATGAGCAGTTCTTC.

The chain employs TRBV12-3 or TRBV12-4 and TRBJ1-3, with D uncertain. Trimming shortened V by 7 bases and J by 1 base, and 8 bases separated the two germline ends. This CDR3 region has 13 residues. The CDR3 spells CASTRGSGNTIYF. The CDR3 DNA is TGTGCCAGCACCCGAGGGTCTGGAAACACCATATATTTT.

This chain connects TRBV5-4 to TRBJ2-7; D is possibly TRBD2 (6 bases). The V and J ends lost 2 bases and 5 bases respectively, with 17 bases between them. The CDR3 spans 15 residues. The germline gives CDR1 SGHNT, CDR2 YYREEE (reference sequence). CDR3 amino acids: CASSLSTSLYNEQYF. DNA for the CDR3: TGTGCCAGCAGCTTATCCACTAGCTTATATAACGAGCAGTACTTC.

The chain uses TRBV10-2 and TRBJ2-3, with TRBD2 identical over 10 bases. CDR3 length: 16 amino acids. The J segment lost 6 bases and the V segment lost 1 base, leaving 7 bases of the junction unmatched. Germline V CDR1 and CDR2: WSHSY, SAAADI. The CDR3 region has the DNA TGCGCCAGCAGTGAGTGGATAGCGGGGGGAGTGGATACGCAGTATTTT. Protein: CASSEWIAGGVDTQYF.

The rearrangement joins TRBV5-1 to TRBJ2-6, with D possibly being TRBD1 (6 bases). Germline V gene lookup returns CDR1 SGHRS and CDR2 YFSETQ. The CDR3 contains 16 residues. Trimming took 2 bases from V and 0 from J, leaving 9 bases between them. The CDR3 loop is CASSLGQTSGANVLTF. The DNA for the CDR3 is TGCGCCAGCAGCTTAGGACAGACCTCTGGGGCCAACGTCCTGACTTTC.

This clone was recorded a few times. The V and J genes are TRBV18 and TRBJ1-1; a possible D gene is TRBD1 (6 bases). Germline CDR1 and CDR2: KGHSH and LQKENI. The CDR3 loop spans 11 amino acids. V lost 8 bases and J 7 bases, leaving 11 bases between the germline ends. The CDR3 DNA follows: TGTGCCAGCAACCAGGGGTTTGAAGCTTTCTTT. Translated, it gives CASNQGFEAFF.

V gene TRBV11-2 combines with J gene TRBJ1-3, with D possibly being TRBD1 (6 bases). Germline-derived CDR1 and CDR2 are SGHAT and FQNNGV. V lost 5 bases to trimming and J lost 2 bases, with 13 bases between them. This CDR3 spans 15 amino acids. CDR3 protein: CASSRIQGAGNTIYF. The CDR3 DNA sequence: TGTGCCAGCAGCAGGATACAGGGAGCTGGAAACACCATATATTTT. The variable domain in full, with the rest retrieved from reference TRBV11-2 and TRBJ1-3, is EAGVAQSPRYKIIEKRQSVAFWCNPISGHATLYWYQQILGQGPKLLIQFQNNGVVDDSQLPKDRFSAERLKGVDSTLKIQPAKLEDSAVYLCASSRIQGAGNTIYFGEGSWLTVV.